These 3 T cell receptor beta chains originate from one sample sequenced in a study of blood T cells in healthy people across ages (dated by TCRdb to 2015 to 2017). Library preparation used 5' RACE. Sequencing used an Illumina HiSeq 2500. A second about 7 to 11 cycle PCR used a sample-barcoded 5' primer and a J-beta primer mix. The public reads were quality trimmed at Q25 with fastp and then assembled into clones with MiXCR by TCRdb, keeping productive beta chains. One record per CDR3 amino acid sequence lists the most common genes and DNA. The sample includes hundreds of thousands of distinct CDR3 sequences, with about 32% observed a single time. 15% to 17% of the sample belongs to the ten largest clones. The specimen sequenced was blood. The receptor set was obtained from a woman over 75 in good health. Donor details come from another sample of the same person, matched by shared clones.

This clonotype was counted ten times or more. The rearrangement joins TRBV5-1 to TRBJ2-7; perhaps TRBD2 as D (6 bases). Germline V gives CDR1 SGHRS, CDR2 YFSETQ. The CDR3 totals 16 residues. Trimming removed 6 bases from V and 0 bases from J, with 19 bases in between. The CDR3 nucleotides read TGCGCCAGCACCCCATCCGGGACTTCCAGCTCCTACGAGCAGTACTTC. This encodes CASTPSGTSSSYEQYF.

The chain has TRBV6-5 and TRBJ1-1; tentatively, D is TRBD1 (6 bases). This CDR3 has 14 amino acids. Per the germline V gene, CDR1 is MNHEY and CDR2 is SVGAGI. V shed 8 bases and J shed 0 bases, with 13 bases lying between them. The CDR3 loop is CASAYWGLNTEAFF. Written as DNA, the CDR3 is TGTGCCAGCGCATACTGGGGGCTGAACACTGAAGCTTTCTTT.

In its sample, this clonotype was seen many times. The V and J genes are TRBV9 and TRBJ1-2; D remains ambiguous. CDR1 SGDLS and CDR2 YYNGEE come from the germline V gene. This CDR3 has 14 amino acids. V dropped 0 bases and J dropped 4 bases, with 10 bases sitting between them. The CDR3 loop reads CASSVGGKGYGYTF. The DNA for the CDR3 is TGTGCCAGCAGCGTAGGGGGAAAAGGCTATGGCTACACCTTC.